These 8 T cell receptor beta chains were sequenced from one sample in a study of blood T cell repertoires in COVID-19. Sequencing was performed with immunoSEQ multiplex PCR; in TCRdb, only in-frame clones are kept and a portion is missing. The sample comprises fewer than 110,000 clones, 85% to 95% of which are singletons, and more than 0.9% rests with the top ten. Material: peripheral blood. The origin of the receptors is a young woman with acute or convalescent COVID-19.

The chain employs TRBV5-6 and TRBJ1-4; D is undetermined. V lost 6 bases to trimming and J lost 4 bases, with 16 bases between them. The CDR3 totals 15 residues. The germline gives CDR1 SGHDT, CDR2 YYEEEE. The CDR3 spells CASTLGWRINEKLFF. DNA of the CDR3: TGTGCCAGCACCCTGGGCTGGCGAATTAATGAAAAACTGTTTTTT.

The chain joins TRBV12-3 or TRBV12-4 to TRBJ1-4; D is ambiguous. The CDR3 runs to 11 residues. V lost 5 bases, J lost 7 bases, and 5 bases lay in between. The CDR3 protein is CASSISEKLFF. DNA of the CDR3: TGTGCCAGCAGTATCAGTGAAAAACTGTTTTTT.

The J gene is TRBJ2-6, the V gene TRBV21-1; the D call TRBD1 from the table was never checked on the DNA. TRBV21-1 counts as a pseudogene. The CDR3 runs 15 residues. The CDR3 sequence: CASSKTGPGANVLTF. The CDR3 nucleotides are TGTGCCAGCAGCAAAACTGGGCCCGGGGCCAACGTCCTGACTTTC.

The chain joins TRBV19 to TRBJ1-1; unclear D gene. This CDR3 region has 14 residues. V was pared by 3 bases and J by 3 bases, with 11 bases between. CDR1 is LNHDA, CDR2 SQIVND, per germline (reference sequence). Here the CDR3 DNA reads TGTGCCAGTAGTATTTTCTCCGGGGACACTGAAGCTTTCTTT. The encoded protein is CASSIFSGDTEAFF.

V gene TRBV7-2 combines with J gene TRBJ1-3; D possibly corresponds to TRBD1 (5 bases). V was trimmed by 1 base and J by 0 bases, leaving 13 bases between them. The CDR3 is made up of 17 amino acids. Looked up from germline, CDR1 is SGHTA and CDR2 is FQGNSA. CDR3 region: CASSLGVTGLSGNTIYF. In DNA, the CDR3 is TGTGCCAGCAGCTTAGGGGTTACAGGCCTCTCTGGAAACACCATATATTTT.

V and J are TRBV11-3 and TRBJ2-7, with 7 bases that match TRBD1. The CDR3 runs 13 residues. J lost 6 bases, V lost 4 bases, and 6 bases had no gene match. The germline CDR1 and CDR2 sequences are SGHNT and YENEEA. CDR3 DNA: TGTGCCAGCAGCTCCCACAGGGGCGGCGAGCAGTACTTC. This translates into CASSSHRGGEQYF.

The V call is TRBV7-9, the J call TRBJ1-3; D gene uncertain. V shed 5 bases and J shed 2 bases, with 13 bases lying between them. CDR3 length: 15 residues. From germline, CDR1 is SEHNR and CDR2 FQNEAQ (reference sequence). DNA for the CDR3: TGTGCCAGCAGCCCCGAGGAGGGTACTGGAAACACCATATATTTT. Translation gives CASSPEEGTGNTIYF.

The chain is built from TRBV29-1 and TRBJ2-7; D possibly corresponds to TRBD2 (6 bases). This CDR3 is built from 14 residues. CDR1 is SQVTM, CDR2 ANQGSEA, per germline. Trimming pared 1 base from V and 3 bases from J, leaving 13 bases between. This CDR3 is CSVEGTGRYYEQYF. Here the CDR3 DNA reads TGCAGCGTTGAAGGAACCGGGAGATACTACGAGCAGTACTTC.